This TCR beta chain was sequenced during a study of technical replicates of blood from a few donors. V dropped 7 bases and J dropped 4; count of bases not matched to a gene: 9. From germline, CDR1 is LNHDA and CDR2 SQIVND (reference sequence). CDR3 size: 15 residues. Profiling relied on immunoSEQ multiplex PCR, and the TCRdb table lists in-frame clones only, not all of them. The profile covers more than 75,000 clones, with approximately 95% appearing a single time and roughly 0.39% taken by the ten largest. The receptor comes from a human donor in good health. The chain employs TRBV19 and TRBJ2-5; the match to TRBD1 covers 10 bases. Sequencing input: T cells isolated from PBMCs. CDR3 amino acids: CASTDAGQGPETQYF. The CDR3 DNA reads as TGTGCCAGTACGGATGCGGGACAGGGGCCAGAGACCCAGTACTTC.